This TCR beta chain was observed in a study of T cell responses to AZD1222 COVID-19 vaccine (dated by TCRdb to 2020 to 2022). Looking at the study overall: Because spike-specific TCR depth and breadth did not differ between the two schedules, AZD1222 recipients who got a second dose at roughly 4 weeks were pooled with those who got a second dose at roughly 12 weeks. A total of approximately 230 trial participants underwent TCR sequencing, of whom nearly 210 received two doses of AZD1222 and roughly 25 received two doses of the MenACWY control vaccine. Trial participants were enrolled by age into 18-55, 56-69 and 70-plus year subgroups, with about 150, 27 and 61 TCR-sequenced participants respectively.

General study outcomes and caveats: After two AZD1222 doses, spike-specific TCR breadth and depth were significantly higher than at day 0 and than in MenACWY recipients. Participants were mostly white British and included more females than males, and it was suggested by the authors that clonal diversity may have been underestimated. Vaccine-associated CD4 TCRs spanned the whole spike protein, with dominant responses in regions 160-218 and 743-854. The 56-69-year group was small, and its depth increase did not reach significance, likely because of low power. Nearly half of unique spike-specific TCRs reportedly recognized epitopes outside regions mutated in the B.1.351 and B.1.1.7 variants. Because no day 14 peak-response samples were available, the repertoires could be characterized only after the peak T cell response. Conclusions about previously exposed vaccinees were limited because only six AZD1222 recipients were SARS-CoV-2 seropositive at baseline.

The CDR3 starts with the cysteine, ends with the phenylalanine, and has 19 residues. CDR3 DNA only is kept here, 57 bases in frame from base 1. V is cut by 0 bases and J by 4 bases, and the space between the germline ends is 23 bases. CDR1 and CDR2 (SGHDT, YYEEEE) derive from the germline V gene. On this clone: Its antigen specificity is not known. Base qualities are not provided; no much larger clone lies one nucleotide away.

The CDR3 regions of human TCRbeta chains were subjected to immunosequencing. As for the original processing: TCRs in the repertoires were matched against a reference library of SARS-CoV-2-specific TCRs that had been generated with the MIRA antigen-specificity platform. Breadth was defined as the fraction of unique TCRs that were SARS-CoV-2-associated. Depth was defined as the fraction of total T cells that were SARS-CoV-2-associated. Using the MIRA data, each spike-specific TCR was assigned both to the spike region to which the TCR was reactive and to a CD4 or CD8 class. Log10-transformed breadth and depth values were compared by one-way ANOVA with Sidak's multiple comparisons tests. TCRdb provides this immuneACCESS table in a form limited to in-frame rearrangements. Some clones are lacking; in checked studies, under half of them reflect an unresolved V gene, and why the rest are absent is not known. From that table come the V and J calls and clone size; the DNA was used to work out D and trimming. Across this sample there are roughly 170,000 clones, with roughly 88% seen only once. The ten largest account for 0.49% of the sample.

The time point label on this specimen signifies: baseline before first vaccination. The vaccinee samples were drawn from two UK trials, COV001 and COV002, one of which was a single-blind randomized controlled phase 2/3 trial testing AZD1222 (ChAdOx1 nCoV-19) in healthy adults. For TCRbeta chain sequencing, PBMC samples were collected from trial participants at day 0 and at day 28 after the second dose. The TCR comes from an adult in good health. The chain joins TRBV5-6 to TRBJ2-1, with the D gene uncertain. The sample consisted of peripheral blood, taken on day 0 of AZD1222 vaccination. The CDR3 corresponds to CASSLVRVGSSRKYNEQFF. The sequenced DNA: TGTGCCAGCAGCTTGGTAAGGGTGGGATCCTCCCGAAAATACAATGAGCAGTTCTTC.